The clone carrying this TCR beta chain was picked up many times. This CDR3 is 13 amino acids long. Per the germline V gene, CDR1 is KGHSH and CDR2 is LQKENI. Between the trimmed V and J ends, which lost 5 bases and 6 bases, there was a span of 14 bases. The data belong to a study of blood T cells in healthy people across ages. The second PCR ran roughly 6 to 11 cycles with a sample-barcoded 5' primer and J-beta primers. From the 5' RACE reads, TCRdb called clonotypes with MiXCR, one entry per CDR3 protein. The profile shows some 930,000 distinct CDR3 sequences, almost 30% of them singletons. This sample also appeared in a second study, on T cells of mothers and their children. According to that study: cDNA synthesis used all extracted RNA, 1.5 ug per 15 ul.

Sequencing used blood. The chain joins TRBV18 to TRBJ2-7; perhaps TRBD2 as D (5 bases). This receptor was identified in a woman between 40 and 55 years old in good health. This CDR3 reads CASSDQSRGEQYF. DNA for the CDR3: TGTGCCAGCTCAGACCAGTCCCGGGGCGAGCAGTACTTC. The full variable domain, with the rest looked up from reference TRBV18 and TRBJ2-7, is NAGVMQNPRHLVRRRGQEARLRCSPMKGHSHVYWYRQLPEEGLKFMVYLQKENIIDESGMPKERFSAEFPKEGPSILRIQQVVRGDSAAYFCASSDQSRGEQYFGPGTRLTVT.